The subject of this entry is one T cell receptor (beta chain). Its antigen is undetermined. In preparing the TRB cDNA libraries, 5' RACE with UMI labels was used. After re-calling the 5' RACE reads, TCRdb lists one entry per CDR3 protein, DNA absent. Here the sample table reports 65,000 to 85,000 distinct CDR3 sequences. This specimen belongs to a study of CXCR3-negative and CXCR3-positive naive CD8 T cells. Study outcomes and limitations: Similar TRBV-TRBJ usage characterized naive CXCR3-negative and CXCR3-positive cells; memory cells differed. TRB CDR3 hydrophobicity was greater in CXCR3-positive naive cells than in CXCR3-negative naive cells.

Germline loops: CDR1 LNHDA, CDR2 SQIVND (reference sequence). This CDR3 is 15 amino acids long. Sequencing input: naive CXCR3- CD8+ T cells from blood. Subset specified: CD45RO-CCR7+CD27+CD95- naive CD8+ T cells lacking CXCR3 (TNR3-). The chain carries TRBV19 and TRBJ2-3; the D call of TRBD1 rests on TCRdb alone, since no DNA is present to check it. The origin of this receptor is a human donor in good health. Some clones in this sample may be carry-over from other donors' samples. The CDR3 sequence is CASSTGTRGTDTQYF.